This TCR beta chain comes out of a study of T-cell reconstitution after alpha-beta-depleted transplantation in children. Using unique molecular identifiers, the investigators prepared the TCRbeta library. Via MiXCR, TCRdb re-called the PCR reads, giving one row per CDR3 protein. The sample includes about 91,000 distinct CDR3 sequences, approximately 8.4% seen only once; the top ten take approximately 7.2%. Ten or more counts support this clonotype. V shed 7 bases and J shed 0 bases, with 4 bases lying between them. CDR3 length: 11 amino acids. Germline CDR1 reads SQVTM; CDR2 reads ANQGSEA. The gene calls are TRBV29-1 and TRBJ1-3; D call uncertain. Sequencing used PBMCs from the stem cell graft donor, obtained from the stem cell graft. The clonotype was recovered from a human donor who donated a stem cell graft to a child with congenital amegakaryocytic thrombocytopenia. The CDR3 DNA reads TGCAGCGCGGACTCTGGAAACACCATATATTTT. This sequence encodes CSADSGNTIYF.